This TCR beta chain is from a study of shared clonotypes between healthy human individuals. About the research overall: Samples came from two female and a few male donors aged 18 to 49.

Naive CD8 populations comprised CD45RO-negative cells positively selected for CCR7, excluding terminally differentiated effector memory CD45RA+ cells. A note on this clone: Its antigen is unknown. The same CDR3 arises from other DNA sequences in this sample as well.

Study conclusions and caveats: Clonotypes that were shared across a few donors made up around 4.6% of naive CD4 clonotypes. Non-shared clonotypes had lower generation probabilities than those shared by all four donors.

Produced via immunoSEQ multiplex PCR; TCRdb's table is partial and in-frame only. The data hold some 2,100,000 clones, with around 93% observed a single time. The CDR3 sequence is 13 residues long. Between the trimmed V and J ends, which lost 1 base and 8 bases, there was a span of 11 bases. Germline lookup yields CDR1 LNHDA and CDR2 SQIVND (reference sequence). V gene TRBV19 combines with J gene TRBJ1-2; maybe TRBD1 (5 bases). The receptor comes from a man aged 18-30 years in good health. Some clones in this sample may be carry-over from other donors' samples. Sequenced input: naive CD8+ T cells from PBMCs. CDR3 in amino acids: CASSIGTGDGYTF. The CDR3 DNA is TGTGCCAGTAGTATAGGTACAGGAGACGGCTACACCTTC. Full variable domain (rest looked up from reference TRBV19 and TRBJ1-2): DGGITQSPKYLFRKEGQNVTLSCEQNLNHDAMYWYRQDPGQGLRLIYYSQIVNDFQKGDIAEGYSVSREKKESFPLTVTSAQKNPTAFYLCASSIGTGDGYTFGSGTRLTVV.